The T cell receptor (beta chain) under discussion was sequenced for a study of a mutant IDH1 vaccine in newly diagnosed glioma. Study at large: The start of vaccination came 4-6 weeks after radiotherapy alone, or with temozolomide cycles.

Note on this clone: Its matching antigen is unknown.

Germline CDR1 is GTSNPN and CDR2 is SVGIG (reference sequence). J was trimmed by 0 bases and V by 2 bases; bases with no gene match: 7. The CDR3 runs to 15 residues. Time point denoted: week 35, safety follow-up. The content of each vaccine dose was 300 ug of mutant IDH1 20-mer peptide, and topical imiquimod accompanied it. Profiled with immunoSEQ multiplex PCR; TCRdb holds only in-frame clones, not every one. The table includes 40,000 to 45,000 clones, about 80% detected once. The TCR originated in a woman in her forties or fifties with glioma. Sequenced here: PBMCs, sampled from a glioma patient whose treatment included an IDH1 peptide vaccine. The chain has TRBV30 and TRBJ2-7, with TRBD1 matching 7 bases. The CDR3 DNA follows: TGTGCCTGGAGTCGGACAGGACAGCGCTCCTACGAGCAGTACTTC. It yields the protein CAWSRTGQRSYEQYF. The full variable domain, rest sourced from reference TRBV30 and TRBJ2-7, is SQTIHQWPATLVQPVGSPLSLECTVEGTSNPNLYWYRQAAGRGLQLLFYSVGIGQISSEVPQNLSASRPQDRQFILSSKKLLLSDSGFYLCAWSRTGQRSYEQYFGPGTRLTVT.